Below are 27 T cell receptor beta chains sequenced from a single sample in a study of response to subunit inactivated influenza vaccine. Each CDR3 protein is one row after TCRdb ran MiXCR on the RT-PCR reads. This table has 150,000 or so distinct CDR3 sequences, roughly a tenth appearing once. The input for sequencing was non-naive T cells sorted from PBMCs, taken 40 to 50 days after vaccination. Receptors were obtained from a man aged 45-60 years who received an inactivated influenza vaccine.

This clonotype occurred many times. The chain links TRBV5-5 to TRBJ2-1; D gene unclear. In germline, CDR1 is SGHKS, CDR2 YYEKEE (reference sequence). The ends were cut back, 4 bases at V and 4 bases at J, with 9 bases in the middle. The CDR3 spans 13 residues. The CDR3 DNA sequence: TGTGCCAGCAGCCAGGACCCGTACAATGAGCAGTTCTTC. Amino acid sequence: CASSQDPYNEQFF. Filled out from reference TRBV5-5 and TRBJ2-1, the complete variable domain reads DAGVTQSPTHLIKTRGQQVTLRCSPISGHKSVSWYQQVLGQGPQFIFQYYEKEERGRGNFPDRFSARQFPNYSSELNVNALLLGDSALYLCASSQDPYNEQFFGPGTRLTVL.

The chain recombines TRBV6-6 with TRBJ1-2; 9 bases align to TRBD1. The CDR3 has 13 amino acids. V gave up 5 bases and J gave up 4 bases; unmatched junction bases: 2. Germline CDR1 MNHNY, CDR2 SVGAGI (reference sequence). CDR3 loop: CASSQTGGYGYTF. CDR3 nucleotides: TGTGCCAGCAGTCAGACAGGGGGCTATGGCTACACCTTC.

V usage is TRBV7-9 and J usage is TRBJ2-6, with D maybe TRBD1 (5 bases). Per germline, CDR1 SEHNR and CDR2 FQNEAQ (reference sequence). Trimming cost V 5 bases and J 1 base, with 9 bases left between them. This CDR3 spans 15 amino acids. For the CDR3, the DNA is TGTGCCAGCAGCCAGCAGGGTTCTGGGGCCAACGTCCTGACTTTC. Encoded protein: CASSQQGSGANVLTF.

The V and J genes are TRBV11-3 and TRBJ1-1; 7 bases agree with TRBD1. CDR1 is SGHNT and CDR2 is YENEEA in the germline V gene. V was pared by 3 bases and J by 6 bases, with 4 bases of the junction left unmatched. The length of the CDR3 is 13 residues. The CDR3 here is CASSLDRRSEAFF. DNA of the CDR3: TGTGCCAGCAGCTTGGACAGGCGGTCTGAAGCTTTCTTT.

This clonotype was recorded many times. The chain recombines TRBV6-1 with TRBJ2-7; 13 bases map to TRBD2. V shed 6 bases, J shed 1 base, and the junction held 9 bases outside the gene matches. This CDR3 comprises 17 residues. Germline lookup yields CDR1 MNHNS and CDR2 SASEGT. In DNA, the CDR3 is TGTGCCAGCAGGCAACTAGCGGGAGGGCCCGGTTCCTACGAGCAGTACTTC. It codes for CASRQLAGGPGSYEQYF.

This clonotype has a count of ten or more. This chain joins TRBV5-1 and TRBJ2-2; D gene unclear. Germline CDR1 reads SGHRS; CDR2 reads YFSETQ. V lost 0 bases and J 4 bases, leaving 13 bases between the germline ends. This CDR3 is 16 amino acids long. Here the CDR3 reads CASSLAVLGRTGELFF. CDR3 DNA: TGCGCCAGCAGCTTGGCGGTCCTTGGCCGCACCGGGGAGCTGTTTTTT.

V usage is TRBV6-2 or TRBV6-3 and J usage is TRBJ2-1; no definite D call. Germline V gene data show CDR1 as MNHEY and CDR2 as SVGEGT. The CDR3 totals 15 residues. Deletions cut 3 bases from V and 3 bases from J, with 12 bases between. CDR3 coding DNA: TGTGCCAGCAGTTATAGTGTTGGTCTCTACAATGAGCAGTTCTTC. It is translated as CASSYSVGLYNEQFF.

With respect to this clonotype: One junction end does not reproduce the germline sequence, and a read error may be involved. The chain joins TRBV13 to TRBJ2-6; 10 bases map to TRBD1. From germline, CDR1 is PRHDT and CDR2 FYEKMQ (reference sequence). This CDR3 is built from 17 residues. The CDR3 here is CASSATGGFTGANVLTF. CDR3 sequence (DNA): TGTGCCAGCAGCGCGACAGGGGGCTTTACTGGGGCCAACGTTCTGACTTTC.

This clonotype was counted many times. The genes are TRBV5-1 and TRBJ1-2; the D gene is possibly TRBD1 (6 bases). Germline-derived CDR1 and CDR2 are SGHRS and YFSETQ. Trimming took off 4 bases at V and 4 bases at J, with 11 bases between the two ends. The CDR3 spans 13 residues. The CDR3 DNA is TGCGCCAGCAGCCTAACAGGGTTCTATGGCTACACCTTC. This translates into CASSLTGFYGYTF.

CDR3 residues: CASSALPPNNEQFF. The CDR3, as DNA: TGTGCCAGCAGTGCCCTCCCGCCTAACAATGAGCAGTTCTTC. V is TRBV25-1 and J is TRBJ2-1; D not resolved. CDR1 is MGHDK and CDR2 is SYGVNS in the germline V gene. V lost 4 bases and J 5 bases, leaving 12 bases between the germline ends. This CDR3 is 14 amino acids long.

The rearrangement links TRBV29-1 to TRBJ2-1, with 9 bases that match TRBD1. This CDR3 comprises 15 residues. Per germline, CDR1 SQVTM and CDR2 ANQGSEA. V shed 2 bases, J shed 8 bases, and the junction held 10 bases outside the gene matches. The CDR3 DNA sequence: TGCAGCGTTGAAAGAATCGGGACAGGGTTCGATGAGCAGTTCTTC. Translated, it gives CSVERIGTGFDEQFF.

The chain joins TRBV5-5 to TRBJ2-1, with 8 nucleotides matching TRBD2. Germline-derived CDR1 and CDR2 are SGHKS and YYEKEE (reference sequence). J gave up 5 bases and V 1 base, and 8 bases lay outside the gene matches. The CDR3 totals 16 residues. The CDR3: CASSLPTSGIDNEQFF. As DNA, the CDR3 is TGTGCCAGCAGCTTGCCCACTAGCGGAATCGACAATGAGCAGTTCTTC.

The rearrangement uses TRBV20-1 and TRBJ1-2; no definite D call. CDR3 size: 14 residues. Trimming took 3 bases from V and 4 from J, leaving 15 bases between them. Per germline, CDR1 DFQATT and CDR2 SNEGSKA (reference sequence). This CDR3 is CSASSPSGFYGYTF. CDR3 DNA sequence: TGCAGTGCTAGTTCACCCTCAGGATTCTATGGCTACACCTTC.

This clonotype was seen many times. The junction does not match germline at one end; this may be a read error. DNA of the CDR3: TGCGCCAGCAGCTTGGAGCCTGCCCAACCTGACGCTTTCTTT. As protein: CASSLEPAQPDAFF. The chain carries TRBV5-1 and TRBJ1-1; D unresolved. Germline loops: CDR1 SGHRS, CDR2 YFSETQ. The CDR3 is made up of 14 amino acids.

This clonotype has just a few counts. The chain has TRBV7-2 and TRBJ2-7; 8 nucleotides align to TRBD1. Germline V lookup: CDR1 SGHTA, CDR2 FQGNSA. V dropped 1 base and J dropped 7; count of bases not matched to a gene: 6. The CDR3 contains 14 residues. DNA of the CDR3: TGTGCCAGCAGCTTAGTGCAGGGGGCGAGGGAGCAGTACTTC. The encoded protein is CASSLVQGAREQYF.

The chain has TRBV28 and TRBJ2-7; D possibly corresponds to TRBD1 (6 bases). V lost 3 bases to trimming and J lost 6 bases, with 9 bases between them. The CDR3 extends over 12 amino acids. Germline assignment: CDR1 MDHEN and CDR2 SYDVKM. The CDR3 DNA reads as TGTGCCAGCAGTTTCCAGGGGATCGAGCAGTACTTC. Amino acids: CASSFQGIEQYF.

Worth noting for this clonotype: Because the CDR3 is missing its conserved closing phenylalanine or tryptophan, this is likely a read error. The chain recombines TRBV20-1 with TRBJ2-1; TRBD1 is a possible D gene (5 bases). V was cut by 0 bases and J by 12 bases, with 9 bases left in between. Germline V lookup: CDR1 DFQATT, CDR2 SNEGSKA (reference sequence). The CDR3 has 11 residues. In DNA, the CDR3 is TGCAGTGCTAGAGAGGGGCTCAGGCAGTTCCTC. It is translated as CSAREGLRQFL.

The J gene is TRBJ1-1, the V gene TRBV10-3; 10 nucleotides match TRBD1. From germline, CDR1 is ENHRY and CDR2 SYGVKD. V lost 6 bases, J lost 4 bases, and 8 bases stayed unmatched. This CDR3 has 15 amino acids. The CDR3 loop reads CAIRPPGQGSTEAFF. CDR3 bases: TGTGCCATCAGACCTCCGGGACAGGGGAGCACTGAAGCTTTCTTT.

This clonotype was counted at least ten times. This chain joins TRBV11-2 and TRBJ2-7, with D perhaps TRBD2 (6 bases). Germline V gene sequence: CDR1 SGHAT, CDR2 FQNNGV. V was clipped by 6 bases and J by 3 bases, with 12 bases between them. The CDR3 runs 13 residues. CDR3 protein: CASRRESRYEQYF. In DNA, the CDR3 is TGTGCCAGCAGACGGGAGTCCCGCTACGAGCAGTACTTC.

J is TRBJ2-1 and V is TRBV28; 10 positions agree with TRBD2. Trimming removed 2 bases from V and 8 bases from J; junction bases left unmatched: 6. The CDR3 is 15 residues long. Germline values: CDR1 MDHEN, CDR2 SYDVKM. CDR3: CASSLPSGRFYEQFF. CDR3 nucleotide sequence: TGTGCCAGCAGTTTACCTAGCGGGAGATTCTATGAGCAGTTCTTC.

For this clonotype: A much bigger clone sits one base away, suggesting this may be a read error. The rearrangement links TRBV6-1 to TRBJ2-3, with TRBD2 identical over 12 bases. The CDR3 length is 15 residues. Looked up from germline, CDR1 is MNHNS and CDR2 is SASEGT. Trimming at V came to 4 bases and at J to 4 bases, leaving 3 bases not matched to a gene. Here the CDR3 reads CASSVRLAGADTQYF. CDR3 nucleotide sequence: TGTGCCAGCAGTGTTCGACTAGCGGGGGCAGATACGCAGTATTTT.

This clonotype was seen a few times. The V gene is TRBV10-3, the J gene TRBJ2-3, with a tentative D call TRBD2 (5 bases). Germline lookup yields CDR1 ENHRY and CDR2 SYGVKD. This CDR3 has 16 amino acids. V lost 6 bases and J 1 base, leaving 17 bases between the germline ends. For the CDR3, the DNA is TGTGCCATCAGACAAGCCTCGGGGAGAGGCACAGATACGCAGTATTTT. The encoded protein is CAIRQASGRGTDTQYF.

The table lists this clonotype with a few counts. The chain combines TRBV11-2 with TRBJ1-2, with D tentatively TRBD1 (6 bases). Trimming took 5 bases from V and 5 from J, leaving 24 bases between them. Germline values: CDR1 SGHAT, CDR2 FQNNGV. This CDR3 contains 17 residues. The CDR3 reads CASSRPFPGGERYGYTF. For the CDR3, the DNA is TGTGCCAGCAGCCGTCCTTTCCCGGGGGGCGAGCGGTATGGCTACACCTTC.

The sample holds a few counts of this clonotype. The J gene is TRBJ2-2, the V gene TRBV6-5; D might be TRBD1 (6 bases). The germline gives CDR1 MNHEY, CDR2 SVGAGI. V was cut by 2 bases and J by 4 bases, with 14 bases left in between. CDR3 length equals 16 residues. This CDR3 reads CASSYLGAAGTGELFF. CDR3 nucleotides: TGTGCCAGCAGTTACCTGGGGGCGGCGGGCACCGGGGAGCTGTTTTTT.

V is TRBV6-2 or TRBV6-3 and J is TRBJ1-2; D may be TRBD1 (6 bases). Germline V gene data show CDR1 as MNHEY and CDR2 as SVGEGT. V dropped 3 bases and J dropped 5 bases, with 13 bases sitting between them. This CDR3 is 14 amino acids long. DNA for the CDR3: TGTGCCAGCAGTTATCCCGACAGGACATATGGCTACACCTTC. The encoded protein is CASSYPDRTYGYTF.

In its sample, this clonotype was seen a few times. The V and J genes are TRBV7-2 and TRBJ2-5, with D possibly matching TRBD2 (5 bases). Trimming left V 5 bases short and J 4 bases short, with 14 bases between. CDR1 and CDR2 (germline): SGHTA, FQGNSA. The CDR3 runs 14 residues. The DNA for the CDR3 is TGTGCCAGCAGCCCCTCGTCCCGGGGAGAGACCCAGTACTTC. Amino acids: CASSPSSRGETQYF.

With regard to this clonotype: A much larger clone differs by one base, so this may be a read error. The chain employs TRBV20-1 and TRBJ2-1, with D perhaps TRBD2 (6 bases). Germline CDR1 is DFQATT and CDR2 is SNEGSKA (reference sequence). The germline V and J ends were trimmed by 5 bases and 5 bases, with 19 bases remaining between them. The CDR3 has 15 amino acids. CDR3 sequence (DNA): TGCAGTGCTGACCCGGGACTTGGGGCCCACAATGAGCAGTTCTTC. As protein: CSADPGLGAHNEQFF.